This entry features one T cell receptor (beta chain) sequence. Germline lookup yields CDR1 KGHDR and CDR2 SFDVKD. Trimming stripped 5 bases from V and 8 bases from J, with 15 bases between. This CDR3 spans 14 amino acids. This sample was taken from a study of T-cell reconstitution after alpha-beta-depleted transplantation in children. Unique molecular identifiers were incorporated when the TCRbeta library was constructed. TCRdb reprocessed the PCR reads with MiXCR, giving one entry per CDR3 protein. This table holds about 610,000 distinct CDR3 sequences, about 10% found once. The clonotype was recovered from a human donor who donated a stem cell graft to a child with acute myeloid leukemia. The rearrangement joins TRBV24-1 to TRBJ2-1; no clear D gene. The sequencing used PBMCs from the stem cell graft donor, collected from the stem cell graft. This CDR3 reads CATSANLALDEQFF. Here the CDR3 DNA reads TGTGCCACCAGTGCAAACCTCGCCCTCGATGAGCAGTTCTTC.